Listed below are T cell receptor beta chains from one sample, sequenced in a study of T cell responses to AZD1222 COVID-19 vaccine. The repertoire was sequenced with immunoSEQ multiplex PCR; TCRdb's copy has only in-frame clones and lacks some. The table has just over 150,000 clones, 90% seen once; the top ten hold about 1.6%. Specimen: peripheral blood, collected 28 days after the second AZD1222 dose. The source is an adult who received the AZD1222 COVID-19 vaccine. The CDR3 runs from the conserved cysteine through the conserved F or W. A D gene is named only where the DNA matches it firmly. Some rows have no size entry. The others give once, few or many, or a class for an expanded clone.

NA | NA | TRBJ1-2 | TRBV24-1 | TGTGCCACCAGTGATCACCTTTGGGGCTACACCTTC | CATSDHLWGYTF
NA | NA | TRBJ2-1 | TRBV5-1 | TGCGCCAGCAGGCACGAGGTGCTAGGCCTGGAAGGAAAGTTCTTC | CASRHEVLGLEGKFF
NA | NA | TRBJ1-6 | TRBV3-1/TRBV3-2 | TGTGCCAGCAGCCAAGACGTTGGGCCAGGTACCGTTAATTCACCCCTCCACTTT | CASSQDVGPGTVNSPLHF
once | TRBD2 | TRBJ2-1 | TRBV20-1 | TGCAGTGCTAGTGGGACTAGCGACACCCATCGCTCCTACAATGAGCAGTTCTTC | CSASGTSDTHRSYNEQFF
NA | NA | TRBJ1-5 | TRBV24-1 | TGTGCCACCAGCTCCAGTGGTTCAGGGTCCCAGCATTTT | CATSSSGSGSQHF
NA | NA | TRBJ1-4 | TRBV6-5 | TGTGCCAGCAGGAAGGGTCGGTCGGAAAAACTGTTTTTT | CASRKGRSEKLFF
NA | NA | TRBJ2-7 | TRBV3-1/TRBV3-2 | TGTGCCAGCAGCCAAGGGATTGCCGCTTACGAGCAGTACTTC | CASSQGIAAYEQYF
NA | TRBD1 | TRBJ1-2 | TRBV14 | TGTGCCAGCAGCCAAGGGACAGGGGGCTGGGGCTATGGCTACACCTTC | CASSQGTGGWGYGYTF
NA | NA | TRBJ1-6 | TRBV12-3/TRBV12-4 | TGTGCCAGCAGTTGGGGGGGGCCCCTCCACTTT | CASSWGGPLHF
NA | NA | TRBJ1-5 | TRBV30 | TGTGCCTGGAGTGTGCAGGGTGTGCAGCCCCAGCATTTT | CAWSVQGVQPQHF
NA | NA | TRBJ1-5 | TRBV28 | TGTGCCACCTACCAGGGCGGGGGGCAGCCCCAGCATTTT | CATYQGGGQPQHF
NA | NA | TRBJ1-6 | TRBV7-2 | TGTGCCAGCAGCTTGAGATTTGGGTTTCAGAGCTCCTATAATTCACCCCTCCACTTT | CASSLRFGFQSSYNSPLHF
NA | NA | TRBJ1-1 | TRBV29-1 | TGCAGCGCCAAGACAGGGAACACTGAAGCTTTCTTT | CSAKTGNTEAFF
once | TRBD1 | TRBJ1-5 | TRBV5-1 | TGCGCCAGCAGCCCATGGACAGGGCCCAATCAGCCCCAGCATTTT | CASSPWTGPNQPQHF
NA | NA | TRBJ1-1 | TRBV12-5 | TGTGCTAGTGCCGTCGGGGGTCTTGGGGACACTGAAGCTTTCTTT | CASAVGGLGDTEAFF
once | NA | TRBJ1-1 | TRBV28 | TGTGCCAGCAGCCGACAGAGAACGAACACTGAAGCTTTCTTT | CASSRQRTNTEAFF
NA | TRBD1 | TRBJ1-5 | TRBV6-2/TRBV6-3 | TGTGCCAGCAGTTACAGGATCCCGGGACAGGGTTATATGAGCAATCAGCCCCAGCATTTT | CASSYRIPGQGYMSNQPQHF
NA | TRBD2 | TRBJ2-1 | TRBV27 | TGTGCCAGCAGTTTCCGACGACTAGCGGGAGGGGATGAGCAGTTCTTC | CASSFRRLAGGDEQFF
NA | NA | TRBJ2-1 | TRBV4-1 | TGCGCCAGCAGTTTCCTGAGGACGGGCAATGAGCAGTTCTTC | CASSFLRTGNEQFF
NA | NA | TRBJ1-1 | TRBV11-2 | TGTGCCAGCTCTGACAACGCGAACACTGAAGCTTTCTTT | CASSDNANTEAFF
NA | TRBD1 | TRBJ1-5 | TRBV15 | TGTGCCACCAGCAGAGATGGGACAGGGAAGATTCAGCCCCAGCATTTT | CATSRDGTGKIQPQHF
NA | TRBD2 | TRBJ2-3 | TRBV14 | TGTGCCAGCAGCCCCTTTAGCGGGGGCACGCAGTATTTT | CASSPFSGGTQYF
once | TRBD2 | TRBJ2-3 | TRBV5-4 | TGTGCCAGCAGCTTGAGAGGGGGTCTAGCGGGAGGCGATACGCAGTATTTT | CASSLRGGLAGGDTQYF
NA | NA | TRBJ1-2 | TRBV7-2 | TGTGCCAGCAGCTTAGTGGATCCTTACAGGGATGGCTACACCTTC | CASSLVDPYRDGYTF
once | TRBD1 | TRBJ1-1 | TRBV7-7 | TGTGCCAGCAGCGAAAGACAGGGGAGCACTGAAGCTTTCTTT | CASSERQGSTEAFF
once | NA | TRBJ2-7 | TRBV29-1 | TGCAGCGTTGAAGATGGCCGCGAGCAGTACTTC | CSVEDGREQYF
NA | NA | TRBJ2-7 | TRBV11-3 | TGTGCCAGCAGCCCGACTGCTGGCGAGCAGTACTTC | CASSPTAGEQYF
NA | NA | TRBJ2-3 | TRBV30 | TGTGCCTGGAGAAGAGGGAGCGGGTTTGGCACAGATACGCAGTATTTT | CAWRRGSGFGTDTQYF
few | TRBD1 | TRBJ2-4 | TRBV28 | TGTGCCAGCAGCCGTCCCACAGGGGCGTTGGTCCTGCCTGGCCTAGCCAAAAACATTCAGTACTTC | CASSRPTGALVLPGLAKNIQYF
NA | NA | TRBJ2-1 | TRBV2 | TGTGCCAGCAGCAGGGAAACGGGGTTCGTGAATGAGCAGTTCTTC | CASSRETGFVNEQFF
NA | TRBD1 | TRBJ1-4 | TRBV7-9 | TGTGCCAGCAGCTCTACGGACAGGGGAGTCGGGGCTAATGAAAAACTGTTTTTT | CASSSTDRGVGANEKLFF
NA | NA | TRBJ2-2 | TRBV19 | TGTGCCAGTAGTATCCACTCGGGGAGCACGAGGACCGGGGAGCTGTTTTTT | CASSIHSGSTRTGELFF
NA | NA | TRBJ1-6 | TRBV5-8 | TGTGCCAGCAGCTTCGGGAGCTCCTATAATTCACCCCTCCACTTT | CASSFGSSYNSPLHF
NA | NA | TRBJ1-2 | TRBV19 | TGTGCCAGTAGTATTACCCAAAGCGCGTATGGCTACACCTTC | CASSITQSAYGYTF
NA | NA | TRBJ2-4 | TRBV15 | TGTGCCACCAGCAGTGAGGGGGTTCAGGACATTCAGTACTTC | CATSSEGVQDIQYF
once | TRBD1 | TRBJ1-5 | TRBV7-2 | TGTGCCAGCAGCCCCACTAGGCAGGGGGGCAATCAGCCCCAGCATTTT | CASSPTRQGGNQPQHF